This T cell receptor (beta chain) was sequenced in a study of blood T cell repertoires in COVID-19. Data came from immunoSEQ multiplex PCR; TCRdb stores just in-frame clones and leaves some out. In the table there are around 280,000 clones, 87% of which are singletons. This CDR3 has 10 residues. CDR1 is DFQATT and CDR2 is SNEGSKA in the germline V gene (reference sequence). V lost 4 bases, J lost 11 bases, and 11 bases lay in between. Input material: PBMCs or T cells enriched from blood (not recorded which). The receptor was isolated from a woman between 40 and 50 years old who had recovered from COVID-19. The J gene is TRBJ1-1, the V gene TRBV20-1; TRBD1 is a possible D gene (6 bases). Here the CDR3 DNA reads TGCAGTGCTACCGGGCAGGGGGCTTTCTTT. Translation gives CSATGQGAFF.